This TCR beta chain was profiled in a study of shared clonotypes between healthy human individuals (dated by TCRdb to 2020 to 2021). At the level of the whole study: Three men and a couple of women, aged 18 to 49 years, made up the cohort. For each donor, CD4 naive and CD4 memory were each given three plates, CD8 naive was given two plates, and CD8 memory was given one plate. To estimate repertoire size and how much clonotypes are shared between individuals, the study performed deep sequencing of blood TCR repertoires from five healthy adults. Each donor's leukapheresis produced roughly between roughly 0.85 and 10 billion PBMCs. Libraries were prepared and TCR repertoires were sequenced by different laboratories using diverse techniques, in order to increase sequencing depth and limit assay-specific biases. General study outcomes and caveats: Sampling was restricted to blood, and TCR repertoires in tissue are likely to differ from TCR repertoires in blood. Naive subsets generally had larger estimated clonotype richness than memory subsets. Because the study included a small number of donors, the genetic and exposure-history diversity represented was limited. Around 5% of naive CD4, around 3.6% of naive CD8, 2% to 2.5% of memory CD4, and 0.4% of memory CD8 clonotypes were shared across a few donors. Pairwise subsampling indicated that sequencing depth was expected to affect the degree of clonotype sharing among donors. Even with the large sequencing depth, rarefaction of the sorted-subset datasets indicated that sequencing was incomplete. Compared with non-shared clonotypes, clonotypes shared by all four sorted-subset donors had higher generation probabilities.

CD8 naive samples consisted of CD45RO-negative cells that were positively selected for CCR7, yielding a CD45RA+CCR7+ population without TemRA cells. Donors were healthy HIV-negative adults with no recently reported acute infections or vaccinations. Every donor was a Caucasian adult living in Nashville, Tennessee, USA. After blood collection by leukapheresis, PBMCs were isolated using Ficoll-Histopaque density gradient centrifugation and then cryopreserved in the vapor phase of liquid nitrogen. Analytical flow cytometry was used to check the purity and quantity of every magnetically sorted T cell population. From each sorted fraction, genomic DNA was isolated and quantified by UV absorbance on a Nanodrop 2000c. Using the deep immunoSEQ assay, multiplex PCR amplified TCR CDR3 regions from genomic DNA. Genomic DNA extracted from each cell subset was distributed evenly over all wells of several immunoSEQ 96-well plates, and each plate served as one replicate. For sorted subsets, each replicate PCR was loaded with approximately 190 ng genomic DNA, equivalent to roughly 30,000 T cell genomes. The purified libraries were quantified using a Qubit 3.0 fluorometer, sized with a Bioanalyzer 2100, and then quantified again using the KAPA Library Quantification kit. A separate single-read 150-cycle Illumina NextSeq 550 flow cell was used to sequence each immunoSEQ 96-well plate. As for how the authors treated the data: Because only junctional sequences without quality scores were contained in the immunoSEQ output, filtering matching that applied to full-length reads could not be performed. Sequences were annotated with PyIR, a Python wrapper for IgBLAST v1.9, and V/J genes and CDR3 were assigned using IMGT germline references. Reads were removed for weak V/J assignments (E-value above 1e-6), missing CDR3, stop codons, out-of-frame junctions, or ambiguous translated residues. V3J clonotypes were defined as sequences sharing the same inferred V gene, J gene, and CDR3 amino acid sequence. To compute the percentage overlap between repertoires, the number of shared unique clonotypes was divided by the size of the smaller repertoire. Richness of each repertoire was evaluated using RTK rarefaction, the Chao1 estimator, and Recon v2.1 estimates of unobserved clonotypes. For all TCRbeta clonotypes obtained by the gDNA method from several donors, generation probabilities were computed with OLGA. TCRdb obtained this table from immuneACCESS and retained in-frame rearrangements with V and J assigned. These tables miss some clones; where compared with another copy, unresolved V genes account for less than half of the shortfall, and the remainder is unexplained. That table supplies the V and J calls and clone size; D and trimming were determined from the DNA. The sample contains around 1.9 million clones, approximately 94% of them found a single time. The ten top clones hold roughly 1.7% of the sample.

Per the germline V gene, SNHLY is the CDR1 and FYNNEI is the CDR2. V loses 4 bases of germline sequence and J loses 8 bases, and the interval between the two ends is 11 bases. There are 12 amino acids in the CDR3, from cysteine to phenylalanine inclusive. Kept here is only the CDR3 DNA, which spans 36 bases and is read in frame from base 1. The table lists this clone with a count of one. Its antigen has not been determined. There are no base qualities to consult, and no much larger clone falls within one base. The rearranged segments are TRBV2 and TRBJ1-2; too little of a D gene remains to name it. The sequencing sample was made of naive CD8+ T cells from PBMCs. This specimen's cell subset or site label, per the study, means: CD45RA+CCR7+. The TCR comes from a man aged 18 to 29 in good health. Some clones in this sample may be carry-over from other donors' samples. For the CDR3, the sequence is CASSGVGSGYTF. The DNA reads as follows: TGTGCCAGCAGTGGGGTCGGGAGCGGCTACACCTTC.